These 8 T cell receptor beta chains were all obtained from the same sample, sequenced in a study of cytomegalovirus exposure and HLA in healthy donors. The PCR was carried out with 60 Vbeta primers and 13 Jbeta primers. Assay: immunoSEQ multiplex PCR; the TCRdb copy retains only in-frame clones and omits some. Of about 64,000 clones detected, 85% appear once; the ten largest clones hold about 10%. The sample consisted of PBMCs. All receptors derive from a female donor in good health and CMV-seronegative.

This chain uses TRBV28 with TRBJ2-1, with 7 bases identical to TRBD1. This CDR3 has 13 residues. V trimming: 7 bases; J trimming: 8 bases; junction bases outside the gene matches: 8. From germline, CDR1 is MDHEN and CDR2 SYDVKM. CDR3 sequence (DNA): TGTGCCAGCATCTTACAGGGGAGCGATGAGCAGTTCTTC. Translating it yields CASILQGSDEQFF.

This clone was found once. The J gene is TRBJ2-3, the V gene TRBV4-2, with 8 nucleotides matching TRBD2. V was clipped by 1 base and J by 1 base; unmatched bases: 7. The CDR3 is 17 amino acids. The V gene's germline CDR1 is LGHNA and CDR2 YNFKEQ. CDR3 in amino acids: CASSQAGQAGGTDTQYF. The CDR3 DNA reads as TGTGCCAGCAGCCAAGCGGGGCAAGCGGGGGGCACAGATACGCAGTATTTT.

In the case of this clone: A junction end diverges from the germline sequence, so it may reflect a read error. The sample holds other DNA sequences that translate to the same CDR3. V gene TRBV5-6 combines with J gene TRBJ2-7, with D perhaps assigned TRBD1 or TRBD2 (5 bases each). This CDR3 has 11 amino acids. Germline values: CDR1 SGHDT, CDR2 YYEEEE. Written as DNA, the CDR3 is TGCGCCAGCAGCTTGAGGGGCGAGCAGTACTTC. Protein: CASSLRGEQYF.

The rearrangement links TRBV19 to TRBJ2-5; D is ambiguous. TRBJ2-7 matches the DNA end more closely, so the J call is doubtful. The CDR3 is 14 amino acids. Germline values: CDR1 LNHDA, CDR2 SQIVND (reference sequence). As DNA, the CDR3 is TGTGCCAGTAGTGAGTACGTTAGCTCCTACGAGCAGTACTTC. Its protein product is CASSEYVSSYEQYF.

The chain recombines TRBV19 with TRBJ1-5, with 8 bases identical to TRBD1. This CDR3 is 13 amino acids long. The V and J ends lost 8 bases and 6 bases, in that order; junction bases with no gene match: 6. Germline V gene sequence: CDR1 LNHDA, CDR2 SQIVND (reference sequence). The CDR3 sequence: CASGGDRTQPQHF. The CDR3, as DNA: TGTGCCAGTGGGGGGGACAGGACTCAGCCCCAGCATTTT.

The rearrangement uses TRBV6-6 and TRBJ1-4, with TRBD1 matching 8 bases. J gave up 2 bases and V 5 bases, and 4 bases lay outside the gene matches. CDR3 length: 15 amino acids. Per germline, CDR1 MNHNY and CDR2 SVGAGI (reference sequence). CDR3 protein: CASSRDRFTNEKLFF. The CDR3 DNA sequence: TGTGCCAGCAGTCGGGACAGGTTCACTAATGAAAAACTGTTTTTT.

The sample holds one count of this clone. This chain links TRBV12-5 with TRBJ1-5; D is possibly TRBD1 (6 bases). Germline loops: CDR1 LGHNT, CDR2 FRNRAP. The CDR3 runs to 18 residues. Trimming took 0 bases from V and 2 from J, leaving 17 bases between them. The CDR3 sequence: CASGLVLGQTPRNQPQHF. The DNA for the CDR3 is TGTGCTAGTGGTTTGGTACTGGGACAAACGCCCCGCAATCAGCCCCAGCATTTT.

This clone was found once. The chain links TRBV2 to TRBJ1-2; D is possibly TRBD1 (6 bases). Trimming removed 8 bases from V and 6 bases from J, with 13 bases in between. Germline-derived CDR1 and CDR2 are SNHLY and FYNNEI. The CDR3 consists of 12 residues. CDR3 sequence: CASSTGQDGYTF. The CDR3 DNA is TGTGCCAGCTCTACAGGGCAGGATGGCTACACCTTC.